This is a list of T cell receptor beta chains from one sample in a study of cytomegalovirus exposure and HLA in healthy donors. Sequenced by immunoSEQ multiplex PCR; TCRdb stores in-frame clones only, minus some. The table records about 280,000 clones, around 90% of them present only once. Sequencing used PBMCs. All receptors come from a woman aged 18-30 years in good health and CMV-seronegative. Both conserved end residues are part of each CDR3. A D gene is named only where the DNA matches it firmly. The size entry is marked missing in some rows and otherwise reads once, few, many or a size class.

>TRBV18|few|NA|TRBJ1-5
TGTGCCAGCTCACCTACAGATCAGCCCCAGCATTTT
CASSPTDQPQHF
>TRBV5-6|once|TRBD1|TRBJ2-7
TGTGCCAGCAGACCGGGACAGAAAACCTACGAGCAGTACTTC
CASRPGQKTYEQYF
>TRBV4-1|NA|NA|TRBJ2-6
TGCGCCAGCAGCCAAGATGACGGGGTCGGCTTTTCTGGGGCCAACGTCCTGACTTTC
CASSQDDGVGFSGANVLTF
>TRBV30|NA|NA|TRBJ1-5
TGTGCCTGGAGTGTACCCAAGGGGTGGAATAGCAATCAGCCCCAGCATTTT
CAWSVPKGWNSNQPQHF
>TRBV6-5|few|TRBD1|TRBJ2-7
TGTGCCAGCAGTTACGGGACCGGGACAGGCTACGAGCAGTACTTC
CASSYGTGTGYEQYF
>TRBV7-8|NA|TRBD2|TRBJ2-1
TGTGCCAGCAGCCCCTGGACAGCGGGGGGGTACAATGAGCAGTTCTTC
CASSPWTAGGYNEQFF
>TRBV5-4|NA|NA|TRBJ2-7
TGTGCCAGCAGCTTGGCACCCGGGGGAATCTACGAGCAGTACTTC
CASSLAPGGIYEQYF
>TRBV6-5|NA|TRBD1|TRBJ1-5
TGTGCCAGCAGCTCTGACAGGGGCTACAATCAGCCCCAGCATTTT
CASSSDRGYNQPQHF
>TRBV29-1|few|TRBD2|TRBJ2-2
TGCAGCGTCGGGGGAGCGGGGGGGCAATCCGGGGAGCTGTTTTTT
CSVGGAGGQSGELFF
>TRBV5-1|NA|TRBD1|TRBJ1-1
TGCGCCAGCAGCTTGGGACAGGGGATTGAAGCTTTCTTT
CASSLGQGIEAFF
>TRBV7-2|NA|NA|TRBJ2-5
TGTGCCAGCAGCTTGGGGCAGGGAGAGACCCAGTACTTC
CASSLGQGETQYF
>TRBV19|NA|TRBD1|TRBJ1-5
TGTGCCAGTAGTCCGCCAAGGACAGGGTCTTTGCAGCCCCAGCATTTT
CASSPPRTGSLQPQHF
>TRBV27|NA|TRBD2|TRBJ2-1
TGTGCCAGCCTCAGGGGCGGGGGGCACTACAATGAGCAGTTCTTC
CASLRGGGHYNEQFF
>TRBV5-1|NA|NA|TRBJ1-4
TGCGCCAGCAGCTTGGAATTTGGGGCCGTGGAAAAACTGTTTTTT
CASSLEFGAVEKLFF
>TRBV11-1|NA|TRBD2|TRBJ2-3
TGTGCCAGCAGCTATAATAGCGGGGGGCCAGATACGCAGTATTTT
CASSYNSGGPDTQYF
>TRBV10-3|NA|NA|TRBJ1-3
TGTGCCATCAGTGACGGGGAAAACTCTGGAAACACCATATATTTT
CAISDGENSGNTIYF
>TRBV5-8|once|TRBD1|TRBJ1-5
TGTGCCAGCAGACCCGCTTTTGGGACAGGGGATCAGCCCCAGCATTTT
CASRPAFGTGDQPQHF
>TRBV18|NA|TRBD2|TRBJ2-7
TGTGCCAGCTCACCAGGCGGGGGGGGAACCTACGAGCAGTACTTC
CASSPGGGGTYEQYF
>TRBV19|NA|TRBD1|TRBJ1-1
TGTGCCAGTACCATCAGGGGGGCCAGGGCGGCCACTGAAGCTTTCTTT
CASTIRGARAATEAFF
>TRBV7-3|NA|TRBD2|TRBJ2-5
TGTGCCAGCAGCCCGCTGGGGGGGAAAGAGACCCAGTACTTC
CASSPLGGKETQYF
>TRBV7-2|NA|NA|TRBJ1-1
TGTGCCAGCAGCTTCACCCTTGCAGGGAACACTGAAGCTTTCTTT
CASSFTLAGNTEAFF
>TRBV5-1|once|NA|TRBJ1-5
TGCGCCAGCAGCTCCGGGGGGCCCCCGTTTCCCCAGCATTTT
CASSSGGPPFPQHF
>TRBV9|NA|TRBD1|TRBJ1-5
TGTGCCAGCAGCGTAGAGGAGGGGGCAGGACAGCCCCAGCATTTT
CASSVEEGAGQPQHF
>TRBV5-1|NA|TRBD2|TRBJ2-1
TGCGCCAGCAGCTTGGGTCTAGCGGGGTACAATGAGCAGTTCTTC
CASSLGLAGYNEQFF
>TRBV7-2|once|NA|TRBJ2-6
TGTGCCAGCAGCTTAGTGCACAGGGCCTCTGGGGCCAACGTCCTGACTTTC
CASSLVHRASGANVLTF
>TRBV4-1|NA|TRBD2|TRBJ2-7
TGCGCCAGCAGCCAAACTTTCGGCGGGGGGGAGAGGGAGCAGTACTTC
CASSQTFGGGEREQYF
>TRBV9|NA|NA|TRBJ2-2
TGTGCCAGCAGCCCTCCTACCGACTCTCCCGGGGAGCTGTTTTTT
CASSPPTDSPGELFF
>TRBV5-6|NA|NA|TRBJ1-1
TGTGCCAGCAGCCCCAACCCCCGGGGTACTGAAGCTTTCTTT
CASSPNPRGTEAFF
>TRBV6-1|NA|NA|TRBJ1-6
TGTGCCAGCAGACGGGACAATGGGCTGAATTCACCCCTCCACTTT
CASRRDNGLNSPLHF
>TRBV19|NA|TRBD1|TRBJ2-1
TGTGCCAGTAGTGGTGACAGGGGGCTACGGGGAAATGAGCAGTTCTTC
CASSGDRGLRGNEQFF
>TRBV27|NA|NA|TRBJ2-1
TGTGCCAGCAGTTTAGGTGGGGGGGGGCTGTGGAATGAGCAGTTCTTC
CASSLGGGGLWNEQFF
>TRBV7-8|NA|NA|TRBJ2-1
TGTGCCAGCAGCTTGGGCCCTCTGGGTGGCGGACGGGGCAATGAGCAGTTCTTC
CASSLGPLGGGRGNEQFF
>TRBV15|once|NA|TRBJ1-1
TGTGCCACCAGCAGGGAGAGAGATACTGAAGCTTTCTTT
CATSRERDTEAFF
>TRBV5-6|NA|NA|TRBJ2-7
TGTGCCAGCAGCCCGGGACTGTTTGGGCAGGAGCAGTACTTC
CASSPGLFGQEQYF
>TRBV19|NA|TRBD1|TRBJ1-1
TGTGCCAGTATTAAGGACAGGGGGCATATTGAAGCTTTCTTT
CASIKDRGHIEAFF
>TRBV9|NA|NA|TRBJ2-7
TGTGCCAGCAGCGTACCCCAGGTAGGAGGCGAGCAGTACTTC
CASSVPQVGGEQYF
>TRBV5-1|NA|NA|TRBJ2-5
TGCGCCAGCAGCGGAGGCGGTCAAGAGACCCAGTACTTC
CASSGGGQETQYF
>TRBV5-4|NA|TRBD1|TRBJ2-7
TGTGCCAGCAGCACAGGACAGGCATCCTCCTACGAGCAGTACTTC
CASSTGQASSYEQYF
>TRBV9|NA|TRBD1|TRBJ1-5
TGTGCCAGCAGCGACCGGGACAGGCGATCGTTAAATCAGCCCCAGCATTTT
CASSDRDRRSLNQPQHF
>TRBV2|NA|NA|TRBJ2-5
TGTGCCAGCAAAGCTTCCCTCGGGGAGACCCAGTACTTC
CASKASLGETQYF
>TRBV29-1|NA|NA|TRBJ1-1
TGCAGCGTTGGGGGACTGATGAACACTGAAGCTTTCTTT
CSVGGLMNTEAFF